The rows below give T cell receptor beta chains drawn from one sample of a study of CD8 T cells in Susac syndrome. TCRdb called the immunoSEQ multiplex PCR reads again in MiXCR, with one record for every CDR3 protein. The sample comprises about 430,000 distinct CDR3 sequences, roughly 85% of which are singletons, and approximately 0.12% rests with the top ten. Sample: CD8+ T cells from PBMCs. All receptors derive from a human donor with multiple sclerosis. The CDR3 runs from the conserved cysteine through the conserved F or W. Fields, in order: CDR3 DNA, CDR3 protein, CDR3 length, D gene, J gene, clone size, V gene. D genes are given only for firm matches. A row's size may be missing; if present it is once, few, many or a size class.

DNA: TGTGCCAGCAGAGGTCCGGGGACGGCTATCGCAGATACGCAGTATTTT
CDR3: CASRGPGTAIADTQYF
length: 16
D: -
J: TRBJ2-3
size: -
V: TRBV11-2

DNA: TGTGCCAGTTCGGGACAGGGCAATCAGGGCACCGGGGAGCTGTTTTTT
CDR3: CASSGQGNQGTGELFF
length: 16
D: TRBD1
J: TRBJ2-2
size: once
V: TRBV5-4

DNA: TGTGCCAGCTCACCAAGAGACAGGGGATGGGATGAAAAACTGTTTTTT
CDR3: CASSPRDRGWDEKLFF
length: 16
D: TRBD1
J: TRBJ1-4
size: -
V: TRBV18

DNA: TGTGCCAGCAGCTCAGGGGGTAAATACGAGCAGTACTTC
CDR3: CASSSGGKYEQYF
length: 13
D: TRBD1
J: TRBJ2-7
size: -
V: TRBV27

DNA: TGTGCCAGCAGCTCCCGAGGGGGAGCAGAAATCGTGAATGAGCAGTTCTTC
CDR3: CASSSRGGAEIVNEQFF
length: 17
D: -
J: TRBJ2-1
size: -
V: TRBV7-9

DNA: TGTGCCAGCAGCGTAGAGGGTAGCGGTGCGTACAATGAGCAGTTCTTC
CDR3: CASSVEGSGAYNEQFF
length: 16
D: -
J: TRBJ2-1
size: once
V: TRBV9

DNA: TGTGCCAGCAGCGAAAGGCCCGGGACCGGGGAGCTGTTTTTT
CDR3: CASSERPGTGELFF
length: 14
D: -
J: TRBJ2-2
size: -
V: TRBV14

DNA: TGTGCCAGCAAGAGGGTGACAGGGAGCACAGATACGCAGTATTTT
CDR3: CASKRVTGSTDTQYF
length: 15
D: TRBD1
J: TRBJ2-3
size: -
V: TRBV2

DNA: TGCGCCAGCAGCCAAGATGAACTAACCTCCTACGAGCAGTACTTC
CDR3: CASSQDELTSYEQYF
length: 15
D: -
J: TRBJ2-7
size: -
V: TRBV4-1

DNA: TGTGCCAGCAGTTCCTACGGACTAGTTGCCTACGAGCAGTACTTC
CDR3: CASSSYGLVAYEQYF
length: 15
D: TRBD2
J: TRBJ2-7
size: -
V: TRBV25-1

DNA: TGCAGTGCTAGATCCGACACCGACGAAAATAATGAAAAACTGTTTTTT
CDR3: CSARSDTDENNEKLFF
length: 16
D: -
J: TRBJ1-4
size: -
V: TRBV20-1

DNA: TGTGCCAGCAGCCAATCACCGGAGGGGGTATCGGAAAAACTGTTTTTT
CDR3: CASSQSPEGVSEKLFF
length: 16
D: -
J: TRBJ1-4
size: -
V: TRBV14

DNA: TGCGCCAGCAGCCAAGACCCGGCGAGCCACTCCTACAATGAGCAGTTCTTC
CDR3: CASSQDPASHSYNEQFF
length: 17
D: -
J: TRBJ2-1
size: once
V: TRBV4-1

DNA: TGTGCCAGCAGCTTAGATGTCCAGCCCCAGCATTTT
CDR3: CASSLDVQPQHF
length: 12
D: -
J: TRBJ1-5
size: once
V: TRBV7-9

DNA: TGTGCCAGCAGCTTACCCGAGGGGAGGACCCAGTACTTC
CDR3: CASSLPEGRTQYF
length: 13
D: -
J: TRBJ2-5
size: few
V: TRBV11-3

DNA: TGTGCCAGCAGCCCAGGGGGACTAGCGAACGAGCAGTACTTC
CDR3: CASSPGGLANEQYF
length: 14
D: TRBD2
J: TRBJ2-7
size: -
V: TRBV7-6

DNA: TGTGCCTGGAGTTATGGAGCGGGGGGCGCGAGAGATACGCAGTATTTT
CDR3: CAWSYGAGGARDTQYF
length: 16
D: TRBD2
J: TRBJ2-3
size: once
V: TRBV30

DNA: TGTGCCAGCAGTTTGTCATACCGGGACAGGGGCAACACTGAAGCTTTCTTT
CDR3: CASSLSYRDRGNTEAFF
length: 17
D: TRBD1
J: TRBJ1-1
size: -
V: TRBV28

DNA: TGTGCCAGCAGTACCTGGACAGGGGACTATGGCTACACCTTC
CDR3: CASSTWTGDYGYTF
length: 14
D: TRBD1
J: TRBJ1-2
size: few
V: TRBV6-1

DNA: TGTGCCAGCAGTTACGTTGAGACAGGGGTCACTGAAGCTTTCTTT
CDR3: CASSYVETGVTEAFF
length: 15
D: TRBD1
J: TRBJ1-1
size: -
V: TRBV6-5

DNA: TGTGCCATCGGGACCACCACAAACTATGGCTACACCTTC
CDR3: CAIGTTTNYGYTF
length: 13
D: -
J: TRBJ1-2
size: -
V: TRBV10-3

DNA: TGTGCCAGTAGTGACAGGGGCCAAGGTGAAGCTTTCTTT
CDR3: CASSDRGQGEAFF
length: 13
D: TRBD1
J: TRBJ1-1
size: once
V: TRBV19

DNA: TGTGCCTGGAGTGTTTCAGGGGACACTGAAGCTTTCTTT
CDR3: CAWSVSGDTEAFF
length: 13
D: -
J: TRBJ1-1
size: -
V: TRBV30

DNA: TGTGCCAGCAGCTTTACAGGGACCCCTGAGACCCAGTACTTC
CDR3: CASSFTGTPETQYF
length: 14
D: -
J: TRBJ2-5
size: -
V: TRBV13

DNA: TGTGCCAGCAGCTTGGTTTGGGACAGGGGACATGGCTACACCTTC
CDR3: CASSLVWDRGHGYTF
length: 15
D: TRBD1
J: TRBJ1-2
size: -
V: TRBV5-4

DNA: TGCAGTGCTAGTTCTGGGAGCTCCTACAATGAGCAGTTCTTC
CDR3: CSASSGSSYNEQFF
length: 14
D: -
J: TRBJ2-1
size: -
V: TRBV20-1

DNA: TGTGCCAGCAACTCTCCCGCCAATGAGCAGTTCTTC
CDR3: CASNSPANEQFF
length: 12
D: -
J: TRBJ2-1
size: -
V: TRBV12-3/TRBV12-4

DNA: TGTGCCAGCAGCTCCGGGACGGTTGAAGCTTTCTTT
CDR3: CASSSGTVEAFF
length: 12
D: -
J: TRBJ1-1
size: -
V: TRBV7-9

DNA: TGTGCCAGCAGTTTGGCGGCTAGCGGGAGGGATGAGCAGTTCTTC
CDR3: CASSLAASGRDEQFF
length: 15
D: TRBD2
J: TRBJ2-1
size: few
V: TRBV27

DNA: TGTGCCAGCAGCTTAGGACCCGGGGAGGTGAACACTGAAGCTTTCTTT
CDR3: CASSLGPGEVNTEAFF
length: 16
D: -
J: TRBJ1-1
size: -
V: TRBV7-9

DNA: TGTGCCAGTCTTACAGGGGGAGGGAACAATGAGCAGTTCTTC
CDR3: CASLTGGGNNEQFF
length: 14
D: -
J: TRBJ2-1
size: -
V: TRBV2

DNA: TGCAGTGCTAGAGCAAGGGACAGAATTAATTCACCCCTCCACTTT
CDR3: CSARARDRINSPLHF
length: 15
D: TRBD1
J: TRBJ1-6
size: -
V: TRBV20-1

DNA: TGTGCCACCAGTGATTTGGGAAAGGCCCTTATGACCTACGAGCAGTACTTC
CDR3: CATSDLGKALMTYEQYF
length: 17
D: -
J: TRBJ2-7
size: -
V: TRBV24-1

DNA: TGTGCCAGCAGCTCCGGACAGGGGATGATCTATGGCTACACCTTC
CDR3: CASSSGQGMIYGYTF
length: 15
D: TRBD1
J: TRBJ1-2
size: -
V: TRBV7-9

DNA: TGTGCCAGCAGTTTATCGTCCGGGGGAAACTATGGCTACACCTTC
CDR3: CASSLSSGGNYGYTF
length: 15
D: -
J: TRBJ1-2
size: -
V: TRBV27

DNA: TGTGCCAGCAGCCCTGGACAGGGGAGACATGGCTACACCTTC
CDR3: CASSPGQGRHGYTF
length: 14
D: TRBD1
J: TRBJ1-2
size: -
V: TRBV12-3/TRBV12-4

DNA: TGTGCCAGCAGTTCCCTAGTCCCGGGACAGGAGTATAGCAATCAGCCCCAGCATTTT
CDR3: CASSSLVPGQEYSNQPQHF
length: 19
D: TRBD1
J: TRBJ1-5
size: -
V: TRBV27